This TCR beta chain was recorded in a study of blood T cells in healthy people across ages. Study observations and caveats: Strong correlation was found linking TCR beta diversity to naive T cell percentage.

The second PCR ran roughly 7 to 12 cycles with a sample-barcoded 5' primer and J-beta primers. Each cDNA was tagged by a template-switch adaptor containing 12 random nucleotides. TCRdb reanalysed the 5' RACE reads using MiXCR and keeps one entry per CDR3 protein. This table holds 1.5 million to 2 million distinct CDR3 sequences, around half found once. This clonotype was seen more than once but under ten times. Antigen specificity is unknown. CDR3 size: 16 residues. Germline CDR1 and CDR2: MNHEY and SVGAGI. Trimming removed 4 bases from V and 2 bases from J, with 15 bases in between. The sequenced sample was blood. V and J are TRBV6-5 and TRBJ2-1; D is possibly TRBD1 or TRBD2 (5 bases each). The receptor comes from a woman between 35 and 50 years old in good health. The CDR3 coding sequence is TGTGCCAGCAGTTCTTGGACTGGGGGTGCCTACAATGAGCAGTTCTTC. It codes for CASSSWTGGAYNEQFF.